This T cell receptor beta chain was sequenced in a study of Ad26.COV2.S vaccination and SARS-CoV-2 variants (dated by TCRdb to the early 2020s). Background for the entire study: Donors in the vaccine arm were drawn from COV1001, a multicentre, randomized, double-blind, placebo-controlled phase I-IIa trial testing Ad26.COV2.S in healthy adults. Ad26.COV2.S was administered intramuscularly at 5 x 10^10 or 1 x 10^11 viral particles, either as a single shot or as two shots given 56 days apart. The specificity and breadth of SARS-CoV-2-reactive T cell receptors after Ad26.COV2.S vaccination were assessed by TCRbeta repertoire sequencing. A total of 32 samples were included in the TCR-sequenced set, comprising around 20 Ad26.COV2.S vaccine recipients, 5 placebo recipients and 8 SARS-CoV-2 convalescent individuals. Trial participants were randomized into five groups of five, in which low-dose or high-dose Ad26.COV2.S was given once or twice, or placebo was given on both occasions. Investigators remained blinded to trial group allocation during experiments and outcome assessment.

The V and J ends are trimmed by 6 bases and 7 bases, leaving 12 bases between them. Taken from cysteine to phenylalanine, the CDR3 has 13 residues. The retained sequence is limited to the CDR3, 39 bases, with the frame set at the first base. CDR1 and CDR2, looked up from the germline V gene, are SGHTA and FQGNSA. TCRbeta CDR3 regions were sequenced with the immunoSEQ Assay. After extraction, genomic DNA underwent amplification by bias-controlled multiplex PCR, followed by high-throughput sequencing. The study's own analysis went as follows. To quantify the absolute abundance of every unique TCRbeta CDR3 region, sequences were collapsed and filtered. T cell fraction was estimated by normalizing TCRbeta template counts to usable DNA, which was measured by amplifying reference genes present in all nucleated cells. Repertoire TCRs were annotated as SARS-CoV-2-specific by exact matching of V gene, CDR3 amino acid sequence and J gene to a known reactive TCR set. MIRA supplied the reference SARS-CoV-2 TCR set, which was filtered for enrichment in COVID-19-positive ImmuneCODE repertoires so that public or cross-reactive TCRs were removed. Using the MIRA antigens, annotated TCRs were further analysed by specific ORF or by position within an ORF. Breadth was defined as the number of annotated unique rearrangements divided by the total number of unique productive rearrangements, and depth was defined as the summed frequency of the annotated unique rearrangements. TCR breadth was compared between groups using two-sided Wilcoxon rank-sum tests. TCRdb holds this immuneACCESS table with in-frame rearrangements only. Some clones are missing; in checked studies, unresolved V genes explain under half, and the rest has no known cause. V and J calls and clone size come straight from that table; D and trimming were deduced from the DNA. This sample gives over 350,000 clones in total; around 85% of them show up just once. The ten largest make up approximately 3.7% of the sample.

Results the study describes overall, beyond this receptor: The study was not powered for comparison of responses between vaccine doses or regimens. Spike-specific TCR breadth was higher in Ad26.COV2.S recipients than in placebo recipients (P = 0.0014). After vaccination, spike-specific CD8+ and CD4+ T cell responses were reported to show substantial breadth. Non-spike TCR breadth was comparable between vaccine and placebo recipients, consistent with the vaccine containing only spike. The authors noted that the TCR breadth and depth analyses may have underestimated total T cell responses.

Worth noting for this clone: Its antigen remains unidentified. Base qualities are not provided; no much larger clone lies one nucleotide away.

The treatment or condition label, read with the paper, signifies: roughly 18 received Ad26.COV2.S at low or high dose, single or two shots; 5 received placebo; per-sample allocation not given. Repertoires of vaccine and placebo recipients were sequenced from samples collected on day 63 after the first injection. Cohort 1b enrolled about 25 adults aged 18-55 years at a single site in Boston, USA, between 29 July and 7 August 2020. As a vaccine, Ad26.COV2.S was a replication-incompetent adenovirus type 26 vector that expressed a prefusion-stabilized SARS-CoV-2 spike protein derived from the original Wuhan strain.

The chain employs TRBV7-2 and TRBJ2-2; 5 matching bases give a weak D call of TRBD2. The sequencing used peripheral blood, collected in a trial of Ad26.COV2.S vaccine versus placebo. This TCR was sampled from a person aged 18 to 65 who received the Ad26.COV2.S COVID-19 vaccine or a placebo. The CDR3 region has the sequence CASRSREIGELFF. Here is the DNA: TGTGCCAGCAGATCTAGGGAGATCGGGGAGCTGTTTTTT.